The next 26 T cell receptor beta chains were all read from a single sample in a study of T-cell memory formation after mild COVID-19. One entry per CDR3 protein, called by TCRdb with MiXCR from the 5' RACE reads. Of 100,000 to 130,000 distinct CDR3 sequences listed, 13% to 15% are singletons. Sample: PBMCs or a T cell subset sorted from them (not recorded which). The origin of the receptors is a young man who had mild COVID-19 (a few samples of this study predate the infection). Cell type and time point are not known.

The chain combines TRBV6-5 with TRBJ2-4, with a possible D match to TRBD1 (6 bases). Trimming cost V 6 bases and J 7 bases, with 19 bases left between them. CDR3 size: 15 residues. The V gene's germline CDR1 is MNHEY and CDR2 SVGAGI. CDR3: CASSPSGGTGNIQYF. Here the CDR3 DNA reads TGTGCCAGCAGCCCTTCTGGGGGCACGGGTAACATTCAGTACTTC.

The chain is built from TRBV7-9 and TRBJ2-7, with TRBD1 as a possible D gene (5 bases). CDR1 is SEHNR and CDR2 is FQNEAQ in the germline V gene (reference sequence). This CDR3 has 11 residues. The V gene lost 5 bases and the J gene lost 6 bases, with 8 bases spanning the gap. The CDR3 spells CASSQGFEQYF. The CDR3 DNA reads TGTGCCAGCAGCCAGGGCTTCGAGCAGTACTTC.

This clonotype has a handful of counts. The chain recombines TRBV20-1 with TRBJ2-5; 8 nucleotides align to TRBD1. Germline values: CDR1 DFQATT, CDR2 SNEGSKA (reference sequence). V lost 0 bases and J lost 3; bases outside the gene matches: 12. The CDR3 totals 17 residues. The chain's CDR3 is CSARDWFRTGPEETQYF. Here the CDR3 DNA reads TGCAGTGCTAGAGATTGGTTTAGGACAGGGCCGGAAGAGACCCAGTACTTC.

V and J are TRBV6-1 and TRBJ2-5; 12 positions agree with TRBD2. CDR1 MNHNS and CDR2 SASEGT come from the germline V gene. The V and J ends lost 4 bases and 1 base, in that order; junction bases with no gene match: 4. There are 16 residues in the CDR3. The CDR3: CASSVLAGGLQETQYF. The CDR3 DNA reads TGTGCCAGCAGTGTCCTAGCGGGGGGGCTCCAAGAGACCCAGTACTTC.

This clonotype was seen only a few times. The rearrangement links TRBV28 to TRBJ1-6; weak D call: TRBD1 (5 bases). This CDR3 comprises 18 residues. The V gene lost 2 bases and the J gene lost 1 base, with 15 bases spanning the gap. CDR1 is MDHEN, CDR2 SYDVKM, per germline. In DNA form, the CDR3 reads TGTGCCAGCAGTTTACCCCCGGAGGGGACGTCCTATAATTCACCCCTCCACTTT. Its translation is CASSLPPEGTSYNSPLHF.

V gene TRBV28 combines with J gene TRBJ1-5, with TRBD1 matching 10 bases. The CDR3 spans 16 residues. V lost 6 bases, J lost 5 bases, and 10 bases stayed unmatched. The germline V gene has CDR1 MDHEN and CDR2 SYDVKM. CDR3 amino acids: CASRRGQGDFYQPQHF. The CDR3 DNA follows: TGTGCCAGCAGGCGAGGACAGGGGGATTTTTATCAGCCCCAGCATTTT.

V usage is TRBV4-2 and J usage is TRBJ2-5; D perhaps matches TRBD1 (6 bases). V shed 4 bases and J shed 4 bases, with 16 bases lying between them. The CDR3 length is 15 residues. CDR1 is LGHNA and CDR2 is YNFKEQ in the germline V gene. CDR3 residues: CASSPWVGAAETQYF. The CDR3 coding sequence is TGTGCCAGCAGCCCTTGGGTGGGGGCGGCAGAGACCCAGTACTTC.

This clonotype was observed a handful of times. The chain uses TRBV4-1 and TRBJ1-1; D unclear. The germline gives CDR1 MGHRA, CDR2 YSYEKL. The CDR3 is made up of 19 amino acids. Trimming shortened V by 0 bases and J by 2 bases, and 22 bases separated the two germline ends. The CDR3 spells CASSQDRGPDYTFNTEAFF. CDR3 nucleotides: TGCGCCAGCAGCCAAGACAGAGGTCCTGATTACACGTTCAACACTGAAGCTTTCTTT.

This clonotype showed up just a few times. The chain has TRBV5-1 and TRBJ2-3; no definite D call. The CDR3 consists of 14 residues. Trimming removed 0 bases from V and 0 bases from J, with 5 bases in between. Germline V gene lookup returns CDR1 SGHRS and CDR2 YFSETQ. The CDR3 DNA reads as TGCGCCAGCAGCTTGGTGAGCAGCACAGATACGCAGTATTTT. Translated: CASSLVSSTDTQYF.

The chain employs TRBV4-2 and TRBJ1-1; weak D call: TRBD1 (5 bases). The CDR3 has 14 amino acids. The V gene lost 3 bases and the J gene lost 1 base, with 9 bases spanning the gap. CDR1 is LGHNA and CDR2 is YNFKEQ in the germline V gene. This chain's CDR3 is CASSQDQGNTEAFF. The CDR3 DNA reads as TGTGCCAGCAGCCAGGATCAGGGGAACACTGAAGCTTTCTTT.

For the CDR3, the DNA is TGTGCCAGCAATGGGGCGGGGAAACACAATGAGCAGTTCTTC. Translated, it gives CASNGAGKHNEQFF. This sequence joins TRBV27 and TRBJ2-1, with TRBD2 as a possible D gene (6 bases). Per germline, CDR1 MNHEY and CDR2 SMNVEV (reference sequence). The CDR3 consists of 14 residues. Trimming took 7 bases from V and 5 from J, leaving 15 bases between them.

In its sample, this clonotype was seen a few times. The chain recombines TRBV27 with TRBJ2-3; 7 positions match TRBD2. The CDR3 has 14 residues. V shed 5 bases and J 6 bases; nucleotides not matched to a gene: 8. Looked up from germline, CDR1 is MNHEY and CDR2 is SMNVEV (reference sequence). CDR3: CASSLAAGWDTQYF. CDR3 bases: TGTGCCAGCAGTCTAGCGGCCGGCTGGGATACGCAGTATTTT.

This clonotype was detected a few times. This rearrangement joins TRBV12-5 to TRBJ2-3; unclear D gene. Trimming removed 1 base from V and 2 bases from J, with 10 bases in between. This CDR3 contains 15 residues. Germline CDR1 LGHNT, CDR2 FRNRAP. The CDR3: CASGLGQRHTDTQYF. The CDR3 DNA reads TGTGCTAGTGGTTTGGGGCAGCGACACACAGATACGCAGTATTTT.

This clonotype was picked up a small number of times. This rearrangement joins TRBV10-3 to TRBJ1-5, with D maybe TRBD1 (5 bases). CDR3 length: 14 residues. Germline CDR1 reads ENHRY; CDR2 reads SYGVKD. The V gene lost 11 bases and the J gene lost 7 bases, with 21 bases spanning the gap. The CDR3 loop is CAARDEGAGQPQHF. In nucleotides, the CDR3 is TGTGCCGCCAGAGACGAAGGGGCCGGGCAGCCCCAGCATTTT.

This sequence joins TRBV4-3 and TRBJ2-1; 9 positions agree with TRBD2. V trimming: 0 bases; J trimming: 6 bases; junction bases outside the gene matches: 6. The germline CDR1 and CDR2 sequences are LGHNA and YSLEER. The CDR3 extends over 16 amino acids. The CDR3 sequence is CASSQDYSGGLNEQFF. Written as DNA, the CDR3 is TGCGCCAGCAGCCAAGATTACAGCGGGGGGCTCAATGAGCAGTTCTTC.

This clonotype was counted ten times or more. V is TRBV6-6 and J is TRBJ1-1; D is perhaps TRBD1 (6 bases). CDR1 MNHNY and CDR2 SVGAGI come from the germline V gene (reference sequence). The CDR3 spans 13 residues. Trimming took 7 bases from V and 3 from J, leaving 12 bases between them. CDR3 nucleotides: TGTGCCAGCACCTTACAGGGTTACACTGAAGCTTTCTTT. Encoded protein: CASTLQGYTEAFF.

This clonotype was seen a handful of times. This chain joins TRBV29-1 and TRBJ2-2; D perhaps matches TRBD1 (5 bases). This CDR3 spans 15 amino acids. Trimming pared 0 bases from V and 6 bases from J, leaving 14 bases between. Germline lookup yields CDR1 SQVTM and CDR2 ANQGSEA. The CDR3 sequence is CSVEDGLGAAGELFF. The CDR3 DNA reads TGCAGCGTTGAAGATGGGCTAGGGGCGGCCGGGGAGCTGTTTTTT.

The CDR3 bases are TGTGCCAGCAGGACCTTAGGGGCTTCCGAGCAGTACGTC. Its protein product is CASRTLGASEQYV. This chain links TRBV27 with TRBJ2-7; a possible D gene is TRBD1 (5 bases). V was shortened by 6 bases and J by 6 bases, with 15 bases between the two germline ends. CDR1 is MNHEY, CDR2 SMNVEV, per germline (reference sequence). The CDR3 totals 13 residues.

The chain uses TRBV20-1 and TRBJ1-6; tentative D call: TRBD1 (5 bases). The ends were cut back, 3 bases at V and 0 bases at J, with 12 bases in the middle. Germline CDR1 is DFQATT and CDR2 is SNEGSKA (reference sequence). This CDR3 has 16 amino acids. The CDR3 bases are TGCAGTGCTAGGGCCCGACAGAGCTCCTATAATTCACCCCTCCACTTT. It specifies CSARARQSSYNSPLHF.

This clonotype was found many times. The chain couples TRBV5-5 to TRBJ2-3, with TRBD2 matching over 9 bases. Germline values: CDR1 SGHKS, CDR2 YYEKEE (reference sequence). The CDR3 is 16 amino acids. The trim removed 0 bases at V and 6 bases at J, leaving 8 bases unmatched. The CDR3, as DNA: TGTGCCAGCAGCTTGGAAGCGGGGGGCTGGACTGATACGCAGTATTTT. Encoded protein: CASSLEAGGWTDTQYF.

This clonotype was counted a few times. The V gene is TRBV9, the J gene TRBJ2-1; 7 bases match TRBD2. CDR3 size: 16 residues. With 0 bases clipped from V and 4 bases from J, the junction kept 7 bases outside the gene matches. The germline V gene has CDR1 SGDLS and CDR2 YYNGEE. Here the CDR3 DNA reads TGTGCCAGCAGCGTAGGGGGGGGATTCCCATACAATGAGCAGTTCTTC. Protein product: CASSVGGGFPYNEQFF. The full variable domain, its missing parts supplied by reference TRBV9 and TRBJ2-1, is DSGVTQTPKHLITATGQRVTLRCSPRSGDLSVYWYQQSLDQGLQFLIQYYNGEERAKGNILERFSAQQFPDLHSELNLSSLELGDSALYFCASSVGGGFPYNEQFFGPGTRLTVL.

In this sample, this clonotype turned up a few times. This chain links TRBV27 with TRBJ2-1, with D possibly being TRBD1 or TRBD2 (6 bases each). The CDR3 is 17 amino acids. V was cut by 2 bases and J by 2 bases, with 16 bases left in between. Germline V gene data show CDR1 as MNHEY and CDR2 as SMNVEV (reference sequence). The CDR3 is CASSLAGGRVTYNEQFF. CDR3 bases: TGTGCCAGCAGTTTAGCCGGGGGCAGGGTGACCTACAATGAGCAGTTCTTC.

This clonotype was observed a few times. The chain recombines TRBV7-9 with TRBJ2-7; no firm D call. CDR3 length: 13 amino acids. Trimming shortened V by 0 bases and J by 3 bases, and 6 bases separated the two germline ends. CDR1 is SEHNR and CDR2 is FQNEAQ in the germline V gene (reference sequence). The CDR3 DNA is TGTGCCAGCAGCTTAGCGCCCCTCTACGAGCAGTACGTC. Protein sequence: CASSLAPLYEQYV.

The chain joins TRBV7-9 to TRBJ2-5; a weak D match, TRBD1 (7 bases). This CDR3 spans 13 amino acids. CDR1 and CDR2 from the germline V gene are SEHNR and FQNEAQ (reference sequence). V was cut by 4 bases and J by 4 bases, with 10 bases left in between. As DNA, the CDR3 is TGTGCCAGCAGCTCCCAGGGGGGAGAGACCCAGTACTTC. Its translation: CASSSQGGETQYF.

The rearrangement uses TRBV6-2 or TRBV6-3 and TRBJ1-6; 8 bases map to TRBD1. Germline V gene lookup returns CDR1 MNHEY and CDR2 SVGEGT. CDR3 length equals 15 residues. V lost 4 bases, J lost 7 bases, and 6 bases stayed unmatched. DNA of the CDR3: TGTGCCAGCAGTTCGCTGGGACAGGTCAATTCACCCCTCCACTTT. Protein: CASSSLGQVNSPLHF.

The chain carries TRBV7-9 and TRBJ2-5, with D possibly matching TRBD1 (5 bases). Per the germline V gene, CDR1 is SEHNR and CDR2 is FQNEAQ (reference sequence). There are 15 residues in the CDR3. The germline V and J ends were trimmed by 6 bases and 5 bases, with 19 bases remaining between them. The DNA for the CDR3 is TGTGCCAGCAGTCAGGTCCAGGGTGGTGTTGAGACCCAGTACTTC. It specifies CASSQVQGGVETQYF.